One T cell receptor beta chain is described in this entry. Then a second PCR, running roughly 6 to 11 cycles, was carried out with a sample-barcoded 5' primer and a J-beta primer mix. TCRdb used MiXCR to reprocess the 5' RACE reads, holding one entry per CDR3 protein. Of 650,000 or so distinct CDR3 sequences listed, around 50% are singletons. The data belong to a study of blood T cells in healthy people across ages. All donors came from Russia, were Caucasian and healthy, and spanned ages roughly 6 to 95. Peripheral blood, roughly 9.3 milliliters per donor, was collected. This CDR3 is built from 14 residues. Losses at the gene ends were 3 bases for V and 5 bases for J; bases not matched to a gene: 4. Germline assignment: CDR1 DFQATT and CDR2 SNEGSKA (reference sequence).

Sample: blood. This receptor was obtained from a woman of 80 years or more in good health. The chain employs TRBV20-1 and TRBJ2-1, with 10 bases aligning to TRBD1. Written as DNA, the CDR3 is TGCAGTGCTAGCCGGGACAGGGGCGACAATGAGCAGTTCTTC. As protein: CSASRDRGDNEQFF.